This passage covers 22 T cell receptor beta chains from one sample sequenced in a study of cytomegalovirus exposure and HLA in healthy donors. Primers included in the PCR were 60 Vbeta and 13 Jbeta primers. Assay used: immunoSEQ multiplex PCR; TCRdb lists only in-frame clones, some missing. The table records approximately 140,000 clones, over 60% of them present only once. Sequencing used PBMCs. The receptors were sampled from a man aged 35-49 years in good health and CMV-seronegative.

A few counts support this clone. This chain joins TRBV2 and TRBJ2-7; 8 nucleotides line up with TRBD2. The germline gives CDR1 SNHLY, CDR2 FYNNEI. V shed 2 bases and J 2 bases; nucleotides not matched to a gene: 5. This CDR3 contains 15 residues. The CDR3 DNA reads as TGTGCCAGCAGTGAACACGCGGGGGGAACCTACGAGCAGTACTTC. Amino acid sequence: CASSEHAGGTYEQYF.

J is TRBJ2-1 and V is TRBV2; 11 bases fit TRBD2. The J segment lost 3 bases and the V segment lost 2 bases, leaving 12 bases of the junction unmatched. Germline CDR1 is SNHLY and CDR2 is FYNNEI. This CDR3 is built from 19 residues. The CDR3 spells CASSEPSGLAGGYYNEQFF. Here the CDR3 DNA reads TGTGCCAGCAGTGAACCGTCTGGGCTAGCGGGAGGTTACTACAATGAGCAGTTCTTC.

The chain carries TRBV29-1 and TRBJ2-3; no reliable D call. V gave up 0 bases and J gave up 2 bases, with 9 bases separating them. Per germline, CDR1 SQVTM and CDR2 ANQGSEA. The CDR3 covers 14 residues. Here the CDR3 DNA reads TGCAGCGTTGAAGATTTACAATTCACAGATACGCAGTATTTT. Translating it yields CSVEDLQFTDTQYF.

The chain has TRBV28 and TRBJ2-2, with 7 bases identical to TRBD1. Germline CDR1 reads MDHEN; CDR2 reads SYDVKM. The CDR3 has 15 amino acids. V gave up 3 bases and J gave up 4 bases; unmatched junction bases: 5. CDR3 amino acids: CASSFETGSTGELFF. In nucleotides, the CDR3 is TGTGCCAGCAGTTTCGAGACAGGGAGCACCGGGGAGCTGTTTTTT.

V usage is TRBV4-2 and J usage is TRBJ2-5; possible D gene TRBD1, 6 bases. Germline V lookup: CDR1 LGHNA, CDR2 YNFKEQ. V dropped 6 bases and J dropped 1 base, with 9 bases sitting between them. There are 13 residues in the CDR3. The CDR3 spells CASRPDSQETQYF. CDR3 nucleotides: TGTGCCAGCAGACCGGACAGCCAAGAGACCCAGTACTTC.

The chain has TRBV5-1 and TRBJ2-3, with 7 bases matching TRBD2. The CDR3 has 16 residues. The germline gives CDR1 SGHRS, CDR2 YFSETQ. Trimming removed 1 base from V and 0 bases from J; junction bases left unmatched: 5. DNA of the CDR3: TGCGCCAGCAGCTTGAGGGCTAGCGGTAGCACAGATACGCAGTATTTT. Its translation: CASSLRASGSTDTQYF.

The gene calls are TRBV23-1 and TRBJ2-2, with 11 bases fitting TRBD2. TRBV23-1 belongs to the ORF category, with a function that is uncertain. After removal of 8 bases from V and 3 bases from J, the junction contained 5 bases not matched to a gene. The CDR3 runs to 15 residues. CDR3 nucleotides: TGCGCCAGCCAGGGACTAGCGGAGTACACCGGGGAGCTGTTTTTT. It yields the protein CASQGLAEYTGELFF.

This clone was detected a few times. J is TRBJ2-1 and V is TRBV7-5; no DNA check was done on the table's D call, TRBD2. TRBV7-5 is classified as a pseudogene. CDR3 length equals 15 residues. CDR3 bases: TGTGTCAGAAGCACGCCGACTAGCGGGAGTTATGAGCAGTTCTTC. As protein: CVRSTPTSGSYEQFF.

J is TRBJ2-5 and V is TRBV15, with D possibly TRBD2 on 7 matching bases. V lost 0 bases to trimming and J lost 2 bases, with 13 bases between them. This CDR3 has 16 amino acids. Germline CDR1 LNHNV, CDR2 YYDKDF (reference sequence). DNA for the CDR3: TGTGCCACCAGCAGAGAGTCGGGGGGCCTGCAAGAGACCCAGTACTTC. Amino acids: CATSRESGGLQETQYF.

The chain is built from TRBV7-6 and TRBJ2-4; 7 nucleotides align to TRBD1. The germline gives CDR1 SGHVS, CDR2 FNYEAQ. Germline trimming cut 2 bases from V and 2 bases from J; bases unmatched to any gene: 6. The CDR3 runs to 16 residues. The CDR3 is CASSLLGGGSKNIQYF. CDR3 nucleotide sequence: TGTGCCAGCAGCTTATTAGGGGGCGGCTCCAAAAACATTCAGTACTTC.

This clone was seen only a few times. The chain has TRBV7-9 and TRBJ2-7, with TRBD1 matching over 7 bases. CDR1 is SEHNR and CDR2 is FQNEAQ in the germline V gene (reference sequence). After removal of 6 bases from V and 2 bases from J, the junction contained 1 base not matched to a gene. The CDR3 runs 12 residues. CDR3 sequence (DNA): TGTGCCAGCAGACAGGGGACCTACGAGCAGTACTTC. This codes for CASRQGTYEQYF.

This rearrangement joins TRBV19 to TRBJ1-1; maybe TRBD1 (5 bases). V was cut by 3 bases and J by 5 bases, with 19 bases left in between. This CDR3 is 16 amino acids long. Per the germline V gene, CDR1 is LNHDA and CDR2 is SQIVND (reference sequence). CDR3 residues: CASSMGGHLISTEAFF. The CDR3 DNA sequence: TGTGCCAGTAGTATGGGGGGTCACTTGATCTCAACTGAAGCTTTCTTT.

This clone was observed once. The chain carries TRBV2 and TRBJ2-7; TRBD1 agrees at 11 bases. Germline lookup yields CDR1 SNHLY and CDR2 FYNNEI. There are 16 residues in the CDR3. V dropped 5 bases and J dropped 3; count of bases not matched to a gene: 9. The CDR3, as DNA: TGTGCCAGCAGTACCACTCCCGGGACAGGGGGCTACGAGCAGTACTTC. Translated: CASSTTPGTGGYEQYF.

The V gene is TRBV6-1, the J gene TRBJ2-5; 11 positions agree with TRBD2. The last part of the DNA fits TRBJ2-7 better; the J call may be wrong. The CDR3 spans 15 residues. Germline V gene data show CDR1 as MNHNS and CDR2 as SASEGT. CDR3 in DNA: TGTGCCAGCAGTGACGGAGTAGCGGGGGGGTACGAGCAGTACTTC. Amino acids: CASSDGVAGGYEQYF.

Only a few counts were recorded for this clone. The J gene is TRBJ2-7, the V gene TRBV29-1; D possibly corresponds to TRBD2 (6 bases). The germline V and J ends were trimmed by 7 bases and 2 bases, with 12 bases remaining between them. This CDR3 has 12 amino acids. Germline CDR1 and CDR2: SQVTM and ANQGSEA. The CDR3 protein is CSAVAGTYEQYF. CDR3 nucleotide sequence: TGCAGCGCAGTGGCGGGGACCTACGAGCAGTACTTC.

The chain is built from TRBV7-9 and TRBJ1-2; 8 positions agree with TRBD1. Germline CDR1 is SEHNR and CDR2 is FQNEAQ (reference sequence). There are 14 residues in the CDR3. V gave up 3 bases and J gave up 4 bases; unmatched junction bases: 4. In DNA form, the CDR3 reads TGTGCCAGCAGCTTGCAGGGGGCGGGCTATGGCTACACCTTC. Its translation is CASSLQGAGYGYTF. Combining the CDR3 with reference TRBV7-9 and TRBJ1-2 gives the whole variable domain DTGVSQNPRHKITKRGQNVTFRCDPISEHNRLYWYRQTLGQGPEFLTYFQNEAQLEKSRLLSDRFSAERPKGSFSTLEIQRTEQGDSAMYLCASSLQGAGYGYTFGSGTRLTVV.

V gene TRBV9 combines with J gene TRBJ1-2, with a possible D match to TRBD1 (6 bases). There are 13 residues in the CDR3. V lost 4 bases and J lost 8, with 15 bases in between. Germline-derived CDR1 and CDR2 are SGDLS and YYNGEE. The DNA of the CDR3 is TGTGCCAGCAGCCTACAGGGATTTGAAGGCTACACCTTC. Encoded protein: CASSLQGFEGYTF.

The chain combines TRBV19 with TRBJ2-3; a possible D gene is TRBD1 (6 bases). With 5 bases removed from V and 0 bases from J, the gap between germline ends came to 18 bases. The CDR3 consists of 17 residues. Per germline, CDR1 LNHDA and CDR2 SQIVND (reference sequence). CDR3 nucleotides: TGTGCCAGTAGTGTACAGGGACGGACCCTTAGCACAGATACGCAGTATTTT. Amino acid sequence: CASSVQGRTLSTDTQYF.

This clone was seen a single time. This chain links TRBV29-1 with TRBJ2-2; D might be TRBD2 (7 bases). The germline V gene has CDR1 SQVTM and CDR2 ANQGSEA. This CDR3 spans 15 amino acids. V lost 5 bases and J lost 3, with 16 bases in between. CDR3 coding DNA: TGCAGCGTTTACGTCGGGGGGCCGTACACCGGGGAGCTGTTTTTT. Encoded protein: CSVYVGGPYTGELFF.

The CDR3 is CASRDSAANNSPLHF. The CDR3 DNA reads TGTGCCAGCCGGGACAGCGCCGCGAATAATTCACCCCTCCACTTT. The chain joins TRBV2 to TRBJ1-6; the match to TRBD1 covers 7 bases. The CDR3 is 15 amino acids. From germline, CDR1 is SNHLY and CDR2 FYNNEI. The ends lost 8 bases at V and 5 bases at J; junction bases unmatched: 9.

The V and J genes are TRBV4-1 and TRBJ2-7, with TRBD2 matching over 9 bases. The germline V gene has CDR1 MGHRA and CDR2 YSYEKL. CDR3 length: 16 residues. The ends lost 4 bases at V and 0 bases at J; junction bases unmatched: 7. The CDR3 region is CASSPGAGGPSYEQYF. The CDR3 DNA sequence: TGCGCCAGCAGCCCCGGCGCGGGGGGGCCCTCCTACGAGCAGTACTTC.

The V and J genes are TRBV6-5 and TRBJ2-3; D remains unclear. The CDR3 is made up of 14 amino acids. Trimming cost V 2 bases and J 0 bases, with 6 bases left between them. Germline V gene sequence: CDR1 MNHEY, CDR2 SVGAGI. Here the CDR3 DNA reads TGTGCCAGCAGTTACCTTACTAGCACAGATACGCAGTATTTT. Protein product: CASSYLTSTDTQYF.